This T cell receptor beta chain was obtained from a study of blood T cell repertoires in COVID-19. Study details: Some COVID-19 samples were acute and others convalescent; all came from the United States, Italy and Spain. Sources were T cells, B-cell-depleted T cells, or PBMCs; the material itself was cDNA or gDNA.

Germline V gives CDR1 SEHNR, CDR2 FQNEAQ (reference sequence). This CDR3 region has 14 residues. Trimming shortened V by 1 base and J by 3 bases, and 10 bases separated the two germline ends. In the original processing: How many nucleated cells were present was estimated from reference gene primer amplification. Measured with immunoSEQ multiplex PCR; TCRdb has only the in-frame clones, and not every one. From that table come the V and J calls and clone size; the DNA was used to work out D and trimming. The table lists about 48,000 clones, roughly 83% of them singletons, with about three fifths in the top ten. This clone has more than one count but fewer than ten.

The sample consisted of peripheral blood. The sequence was collected from a man aged 65-85 years with acute or convalescent COVID-19. The V gene is TRBV7-9, the J gene TRBJ2-7; D not certain. CDR3 sequence reads: CASSLEEWSYEQYF. The DNA for the CDR3 is TGTGCCAGCAGCTTAGAGGAGTGGAGCTACGAGCAGTACTTC.